This T cell receptor beta chain was captured in a study of cytomegalovirus exposure and HLA in healthy donors. Study background: There were 90 million to 130 million unique TCR beta sequences, drawn from 150 million to 200 million T cells, in an earlier analysis. From donors who were HLA-typed, an early data release held approximately 91 million unique TCRs.

This clone was picked up a small number of times. The antigen is unknown. Study results and caveats: In a later analysis, TCR association rates varied by HLA locus: DRB1 most, HLA-C fewest. Most observed TCR sequences were rare, whereas some public TCRs were detected in many donors.

PCR used 60 Vbeta primers and 13 Jbeta primers. Sequenced by immunoSEQ multiplex PCR; TCRdb stores in-frame clones only, minus some. Found here are over 75,000 clones, roughly 67% of them singletons; the top ten hold approximately 2.2%. This CDR3 comprises 15 residues. Germline lookup yields CDR1 SGHRS and CDR2 YFSETQ. V lost 0 bases, J lost 0 bases, and 6 bases lay in between. The sample was PBMCs. The chain has TRBV5-1 and TRBJ1-4; D uncertain. This clonotype was obtained from a human donor in good health. The CDR3 loop reads CASSLEGATNEKLFF. CDR3 DNA: TGCGCCAGCAGCTTGGAGGGAGCAACTAATGAAAAACTGTTTTTT.